These T cell receptor beta chains were read from a single sample in a study of beta chain features in type 1 diabetes. Sequencing used immunoSEQ multiplex PCR; TCRdb keeps in-frame clones, though not all of them. The sample includes about 470,000 clones, around 30% of them seen just once. Specimen: naive CD4+ T cells from blood. Receptors were obtained from a man aged 18 to 30 in good health. Both conserved end residues are part of each CDR3. Each record gives: clone size, J gene, D gene, V gene, CDR3 DNA, CDR3 protein. D genes are given only for firm matches. Clone size is given for some rows only: seen once, a few or many times, or a class if the clone is expanded.

few | TRBJ2-2 | TRBD1 | TRBV30 | TGTGCCCTCGGGACAGGGGACCCCGGGGAGCTGTTTTTT | CALGTGDPGELFF
NA | TRBJ2-7 | TRBD2 | TRBV30 | TGTGCCTGTAAACAGAGCGGGATAAGCGGCTACGAGCAGTACTTC | CACKQSGISGYEQYF
NA | TRBJ1-4 | TRBD1 | TRBV19 | TGTGCCAGTAGTACAGGGACAGCTTTTAATGAAAAACTGTTTTTT | CASSTGTAFNEKLFF
NA | TRBJ2-3 | NA | TRBV30 | TGTGCCTGGAGTTTCGAGGGTCGGTCGTGGGCAGATACGCAGTATTTT | CAWSFEGRSWADTQYF
few | TRBJ1-3 | NA | TRBV14 | TGTGCCAGCAGCCAAGAATGGGGAGCTGGAAACACCATATATTTT | CASSQEWGAGNTIYF
few | TRBJ1-5 | NA | TRBV19 | TGTGCCAGTAGTACCTCCGGGACCAATCAGCCCCAGCATTTT | CASSTSGTNQPQHF
NA | TRBJ1-3 | NA | TRBV6-6 | TGTGCCAGCAGTTACATGGGTACCGGAAACACCATATATTTT | CASSYMGTGNTIYF
NA | TRBJ2-7 | TRBD1 | TRBV28 | TGTGCCAGCAGTTCACCGGGACAGAGCTCCTACGAGCAGTACTTC | CASSSPGQSSYEQYF
NA | TRBJ2-3 | TRBD2 | TRBV29-1 | TGCAGCGGACTGGGGACTAGCGGGAGCACAGATACGCAGTATTTT | CSGLGTSGSTDTQYF
NA | TRBJ2-7 | NA | TRBV5-4 | TGTGCCAGCAGCTCCCCGTCCCGGGATCATGGGTACGAGCAGTACTTC | CASSSPSRDHGYEQYF
NA | TRBJ1-3 | TRBD1 | TRBV5-4 | TGTGCCAGCAGCTTAGGGACAGCTAACGGGATCACCATATATTTT | CASSLGTANGITIYF
NA | TRBJ1-2 | NA | TRBV29-1 | TGCAGCGTTGAAGACCCTAACTATGGCTACACCTTC | CSVEDPNYGYTF
NA | TRBJ2-3 | NA | TRBV28 | TGTGCCAGCAGCCCCGGCCGGGCAGCAGGGGATACGCAGTATTTT | CASSPGRAAGDTQYF
NA | TRBJ1-4 | NA | TRBV25-1 | TGTGCCAGCAGTGAGACCAGGGGAACTAATGAAAAACTGTTTTTT | CASSETRGTNEKLFF
NA | TRBJ2-3 | NA | TRBV2 | TGTGCCAGCAGTGAAGCGGGCAGGCCTAGCACAGATACGCAGTATTTT | CASSEAGRPSTDTQYF
few | TRBJ2-5 | TRBD2 | TRBV7-9 | TGTGCCAGCAGCCTCAGGCTAGCGGATCAAGAGACCCAGTACTTC | CASSLRLADQETQYF
NA | TRBJ2-1 | NA | TRBV6-7 | TGTGCCAGCAGTTATAGTTGGCCCTACCACAATGAGCAGTTCTTC | CASSYSWPYHNEQFF
NA | TRBJ1-5 | NA | TRBV28 | TGTGCCAGCAGTTTACGGGGGGTGGGCAATCAGCCCCAGCATTTT | CASSLRGVGNQPQHF
few | TRBJ2-7 | NA | TRBV19 | TGTGCCAGTAGTATCACAGACTCCTACGAGCAGTACTTC | CASSITDSYEQYF
NA | TRBJ1-5 | NA | TRBV15 | TGTGCCACCAGCAGAGATGGGACCCGAGATCAGCCCCAGCATTTT | CATSRDGTRDQPQHF
few | TRBJ2-1 | NA | TRBV5-5 | TGTGCCAGCAGCTTCCTCATGGTCTACAATGAGCAGTTCTTC | CASSFLMVYNEQFF
few | TRBJ1-3 | NA | TRBV30 | TGTGCTGCCAGCCTCACCTTCTCTGGAAACACCATATATTTT | CAASLTFSGNTIYF
NA | TRBJ2-1 | TRBD2 | TRBV11-2 | TGTGCCAGCAGCTCGACTAGCGGTGAGCAGTTCTTC | CASSSTSGEQFF
NA | TRBJ1-4 | TRBD1 | TRBV27 | TGTGCCAGCAGTTCGGACAGGGCAACTAATGAAAAACTGTTTTTT | CASSSDRATNEKLFF
few | TRBJ2-1 | TRBD2 | TRBV15 | TGTGCCACCAGCAGAGAAGACACCTCAGCGGGGAATGAGCAGTTCTTC | CATSREDTSAGNEQFF
few | TRBJ2-5 | NA | TRBV7-2 | TGTGCCAGCAGCTTTAGCAGGGGAGGGGAGACCCAGTACTTC | CASSFSRGGETQYF